Following are 20 T cell receptor beta chains from one sample sequenced in a study of blood T cell repertoires in COVID-19. The data were produced by immunoSEQ multiplex PCR, yet TCRdb's version contains in-frame clones alone and is incomplete. The table has some 140,000 clones, 65% to 80% seen once; the top ten hold around 13%. The sample consisted of peripheral blood. These receptors originate from a man at least 80 years old with acute or convalescent COVID-19.

This clone showed up just once. The chain's CDR3 is CARRCGGPYSNQPQHF. CDR3 bases: TGCGCCAGACGCTGTGGGGGCCCATATAGCAATCAGCCCCAGCATTTT. This chain connects TRBV5-1 to TRBJ1-5; a weak D match, TRBD1 (6 bases). The V gene lost 8 bases and the J gene lost 0 bases, with 18 bases spanning the gap. Germline lookup yields CDR1 SGHRS and CDR2 YFSETQ. This CDR3 region has 16 residues.

This clone was seen a few times. V usage is TRBV7-2 and J usage is TRBJ2-5; no firm D call. Germline CDR1 reads SGHTA; CDR2 reads FQGNSA. The CDR3 extends over 14 amino acids. Trimming stripped 2 bases from V and 5 bases from J, with 12 bases between. This CDR3 is CASSLRPGLETQYF. In DNA form, the CDR3 reads TGTGCCAGCAGCTTAAGACCAGGTCTGGAGACCCAGTACTTC.

The CDR3 coding sequence is TGTGCCAGCAGCGAGGGACTAGCGGGGGGTCCGAACACCGGGGAGCTGTTTTTT. Amino acids: CASSEGLAGGPNTGELFF. The chain uses TRBV7-2 and TRBJ2-2, with 15 bases lining up with TRBD2. V was clipped by 5 bases and J by 0 bases; unmatched bases: 4. Germline V gives CDR1 SGHTA, CDR2 FQGNSA. This CDR3 has 18 amino acids.

The table lists this clone with a count of one. This chain connects TRBV14 to TRBJ1-2; TRBD1 aligns across 7 bases. J was trimmed by 7 bases and V by 4 bases; bases with no gene match: 6. The CDR3 runs 13 residues. CDR1 is SGHDN and CDR2 is FVKESK in the germline V gene. CDR3 sequence: CASSPDRTGGYTF. The CDR3 coding sequence is TGTGCCAGCAGCCCGGACAGGACGGGTGGCTACACCTTC.

This chain uses TRBV28 with TRBJ2-7; 8 bases line up with TRBD1. Trimming cost V 5 bases and J 3 bases; bases outside gene matches: 12. The CDR3 sequence is 16 residues long. Germline V gives CDR1 MDHEN, CDR2 SYDVKM. The CDR3 region is CASSPPGDRWLYEQYF. The CDR3 DNA reads as TGTGCCAGCAGTCCCCCCGGGGACAGGTGGCTCTACGAGCAGTACTTC.

The chain couples TRBV2 to TRBJ2-1; D unresolved. The CDR3 extends over 15 amino acids. Germline CDR1 is SNHLY and CDR2 is FYNNEI. The V end was cut by 1 base, the J end by 6 bases, with 13 bases between. CDR3 in DNA: TGTGCCAGCAGTGAAGATAAGATTACCGGCAATGAGCAGTTCTTC. Protein: CASSEDKITGNEQFF.

This sequence joins TRBV29-1 and TRBJ2-3, with D possibly TRBD2 on 5 matching bases. This CDR3 is 14 amino acids long. V lost 5 bases, J lost 0 bases, and 12 bases lay in between. The germline CDR1 and CDR2 sequences are SQVTM and ANQGSEA. CDR3 DNA sequence: TGCAGCGTTCACCGAGGCGGGAGCACAGATACGCAGTATTTT. Translation: CSVHRGGSTDTQYF.

The chain recombines TRBV5-4 with TRBJ2-3, with TRBD2 matching 12 bases. The CDR3 is 16 residues long. The V gene's germline CDR1 is SGHNT and CDR2 YYREEE (reference sequence). V lost 3 bases to trimming and J lost 9 bases; unmatched junction nucleotides: 11. Here the CDR3 reads CASSSTLAGGPRTQYF. CDR3 in DNA: TGTGCCAGCAGCTCGACACTAGCGGGGGGTCCTCGCACGCAGTATTTT.

The rearrangement links TRBV3-1 (or the pseudogene TRBV3-2) to TRBJ1-5; possibly TRBD1 for D (6 bases). Germline V gives CDR1 LGHDT, CDR2 YNNKEL (reference sequence). The CDR3 has 13 residues. Trimming took 2 bases from V and 4 from J, leaving 6 bases between them. CDR3 bases: TGTGCCAGCAGCCAACAGGGGAATCAGCCCCAGCATTTT. As protein: CASSQQGNQPQHF.

The chain has TRBV6-2 or TRBV6-3 and TRBJ1-1; no firm D call. Germline values: CDR1 MNHEY, CDR2 SVGEGT. Trimming pared 3 bases from V and 1 base from J, leaving 6 bases between. The CDR3 covers 13 residues. In DNA, the CDR3 is TGTGCCAGCAGTTATATTAAGAACACTGAAGCTTTCTTT. It is translated as CASSYIKNTEAFF.

With regard to this clone: One end of the junction varies from germline; a read error may be responsible. The genes are TRBV19 and TRBJ1-1; 10 nucleotides agree with TRBD1. There are 15 residues in the CDR3. Per the germline V gene, CDR1 is LNHDA and CDR2 is SQIVND (reference sequence). CDR3 in amino acids: CASSNQGQGNPEAFF. CDR3 bases: TGTGCCAGTAGTAACCAGGGACAGGGGAACCCTGAAGCTTTCTTT.

The V and J genes are TRBV20-1 and TRBJ2-5, with TRBD2 matching over 8 bases. Germline loops: CDR1 DFQATT, CDR2 SNEGSKA (reference sequence). Trimming at V came to 3 bases and at J to 4 bases, leaving 10 bases not matched to a gene. The CDR3 extends over 15 amino acids. The CDR3 DNA follows: TGCAGTGCTAGTCCGGGACTAGGCTCTGGAGAGACCCAGTACTTC. Residues: CSASPGLGSGETQYF.

This sequence joins TRBV6-5 and TRBJ2-7; 7 bases agree with TRBD2. CDR3 length equals 16 residues. Losses at the gene ends were 0 bases for V and 0 bases for J; bases not matched to a gene: 5. Germline V gene data show CDR1 as MNHEY and CDR2 as SVGAGI. Here the CDR3 reads CASSYSGAGDSYEQYF. The CDR3 region has the DNA TGTGCCAGCAGTTACTCCGGGGCGGGGGACTCCTACGAGCAGTACTTC.

The J gene is TRBJ2-3, the V gene TRBV19; 7 bases fit TRBD2. This CDR3 is 16 amino acids long. Per germline, CDR1 LNHDA and CDR2 SQIVND (reference sequence). Germline trimming cut 5 bases from V and 0 bases from J; bases unmatched to any gene: 8. CDR3 coding DNA: TGTGCCAGTAGTCACGGAGGGGAGGGTAGCACAGATACGCAGTATTTT. It is translated as CASSHGGEGSTDTQYF.

The chain has TRBV3-1 (or the pseudogene TRBV3-2) and TRBJ2-7; 8 positions agree with TRBD1. There are 16 residues in the CDR3. CDR1 and CDR2 from the germline V gene are LGHDT and YNNKEL (reference sequence). Germline trimming cut 2 bases from V and 3 bases from J; bases unmatched to any gene: 9. CDR3 bases: TGTGCCAGCAGCCAATTTAGGACAGGGAAAAACTACGAGCAGTACTTC. It translates to CASSQFRTGKNYEQYF.

The chain carries TRBV3-1 (or the pseudogene TRBV3-2) and TRBJ2-3, with 7 bases aligning to TRBD2. CDR3 length: 16 residues. The junction had 5 bases not matched to a gene; V was cut back by 0 bases and J by 2 bases. The V gene's germline CDR1 is LGHDT and CDR2 YNNKEL (reference sequence). Written as DNA, the CDR3 is TGTGCCAGCAGCCAAGACTTGGGGGGGGACACAGATACGCAGTATTTT. It encodes CASSQDLGGDTDTQYF.

The chain combines TRBV5-3 with TRBJ1-2; 8 bases map to TRBD1. TRBV5-3 is an ORF; its function is uncertain. There are 17 residues in the CDR3. With V trimmed by 1 base and J by 4 bases, 12 bases remained unmatched. The CDR3 is CARSLNTSQGAFYGYTF. The CDR3 nucleotides read TGTGCCAGAAGCTTGAATACGTCCCAGGGGGCTTTCTATGGCTACACCTTC.

The chain couples TRBV6-2 or TRBV6-3 to TRBJ1-5; D may be TRBD1 (5 bases). This CDR3 region has 14 residues. With 5 bases removed from V and 1 base from J, the gap between germline ends came to 9 bases. The V gene's germline CDR1 is MNHEY and CDR2 SVGEGT. Written as DNA, the CDR3 is TGTGCCAGCAGTAGGGGAGGGAGCAATCAGCCCCAGCATTTT. It yields the protein CASSRGGSNQPQHF.

The chain links TRBV10-3 to TRBJ2-7; D unresolved. This CDR3 has 14 amino acids. V gave up 1 base and J gave up 2 bases, with 9 bases separating them. CDR1 ENHRY and CDR2 SYGVKD come from the germline V gene. CDR3 amino acids: CAISEFGGAYEQYF. The CDR3 region has the DNA TGTGCCATCAGTGAGTTCGGCGGCGCCTACGAGCAGTACTTC.

The chain has TRBV19 and TRBJ2-2; TRBD1 aligns across 8 bases. The CDR3 has 15 residues. V lost 6 bases and J lost 7; bases outside the gene matches: 10. Germline V gene lookup returns CDR1 LNHDA and CDR2 SQIVND (reference sequence). The CDR3 sequence is CASSPDGQGIGELFF. The CDR3 DNA is TGTGCCAGTAGCCCGGACGGACAGGGTATCGGGGAGCTGTTTTTT.